The source of this T cell receptor (beta chain) is a study of cytomegalovirus exposure and HLA in healthy donors. Findings of the study overall: Beyond CMV serostatus, there was no information to go on about immune exposure.

CDR3 length: 14 amino acids. CDR1 is PRHDT and CDR2 is FYEKMQ in the germline V gene (reference sequence). Trimming stripped 2 bases from V and 2 bases from J, with 10 bases between. Note on this clone: Antigen specificity is unknown.

Healthy donors of bone marrow made up the group. Use of 60 Vbeta and 13 Jbeta primers characterized the PCR. Assay: immunoSEQ multiplex PCR; the TCRdb copy retains only in-frame clones and omits some. The sample holds 150,000 or so clones, roughly four fifths seen once. V usage is TRBV13 and J usage is TRBJ2-7, with D maybe TRBD1 (5 bases). The sequence came from a man between 25 and 39 years old in good health and CMV-seropositive. Specimen: PBMCs. This CDR3 reads CASSLLTEPYEQYF. The CDR3 coding sequence is TGTGCCAGCAGCTTATTGACAGAACCCTACGAGCAGTACTTC.